This TCR beta chain was sequenced for a study of shared clonotypes between healthy human individuals. The assay was immunoSEQ multiplex PCR, and TCRdb's table has in-frame clones only and misses some. The profile shows 950,000 to 1,100,000 clones, 60% to 80% of them singletons. On this clone itself: Relative to the germline gene, one junction end is altered; a read error may explain this.

Germline V gene data show CDR1 as SGHTA and CDR2 as FQGNSA. The CDR3 extends over 12 amino acids. Sequenced input: memory CD4+ T cells sorted from blood. Subset in this sample: CD45RA-negative fraction. The gene calls are TRBV7-2 and TRBJ1-1; D unresolved. The TCR was taken from a man in his late teens or twenties in good health. CDR3 sequence (DNA): TGTGCCAGCAGCTTTTCCAACGCTGATGCTTTCTTT. Translated: CASSFSNADAFF.